Presented here are 27 T cell receptor beta chains from one specimen sequenced in a study of spatial heterogeneity in lung cancer. Stated time point: sample taken at primary tumor resection. Whole RNA came from tumor, nontumor lung or frozen PBMC and was sequenced without being sorted. TCRdb independently ran MiXCR on the 5' RACE reads; one entry per CDR3 protein. The table has roughly 60,000 distinct CDR3 sequences, about 8% seen once. Here the sequenced sample was PBMCs, taken at surgery. The source is a female donor with early-stage non-small cell lung cancer.

This clonotype was counted only a few times. The V gene is TRBV20-1, the J gene TRBJ2-7, with 8 nucleotides matching TRBD1. The junction had 3 bases not matched to a gene; V was cut back by 0 bases and J by 2 bases. The CDR3 has 14 amino acids. Looked up from germline, CDR1 is DFQATT and CDR2 is SNEGSKA (reference sequence). The CDR3 sequence is CSARDRTGTYEQYV. The CDR3 coding sequence is TGCAGTGCTAGAGATCGGACAGGGACCTACGAGCAGTACGTC.

In this sample, this clonotype turned up many times. This chain uses TRBV5-1 with TRBJ2-2, with D perhaps TRBD1 or TRBD2 (5 bases each). Per the germline V gene, CDR1 is SGHRS and CDR2 is YFSETQ. This CDR3 contains 15 residues. Trimming cost V 6 bases and J 0 bases, with 12 bases left between them. The CDR3 sequence is CASTFGTSNTGELFF. The CDR3 DNA reads as TGCGCCAGCACGTTTGGGACGTCGAACACCGGGGAGCTGTTTTTT.

A few counts support this clonotype. An end of the junction does not agree with germline; a read error may underlie this. Here the CDR3 DNA reads TGCACCAGCAGCCAAGGAAGCGGGGGGGCATTATCCGAGACCCAGTACTTC. Translation gives CTSSQGSGGALSETQYF. This chain connects TRBV4-1 to TRBJ2-5, with 10 positions matching TRBD2. The CDR3 length is 17 residues. Germline CDR1 and CDR2: MGHRA and YSYEKL.

The sample holds many counts of this clonotype. The chain employs TRBV7-2 and TRBJ1-1; the D gene is possibly TRBD1 (6 bases). The ends were cut back, 4 bases at V and 0 bases at J, with 15 bases in the middle. The germline gives CDR1 SGHTA, CDR2 FQGNSA. The CDR3 has 16 amino acids. The CDR3 DNA follows: TGTGCCAGCAGCTCCCAGGGGAGGCTCATGAACACTGAAGCTTTCTTT. Its translation: CASSSQGRLMNTEAFF.

This clonotype was recorded a few times. The chain has TRBV20-1 and TRBJ1-1, with a possible D match to TRBD1 (6 bases). V lost 1 base, J lost 10 bases, and 19 bases lay in between. The CDR3 extends over 14 amino acids. Germline CDR1 reads DFQATT; CDR2 reads SNEGSKA (reference sequence). CDR3: CSARGAGRGGRAFF. The CDR3 bases are TGCAGTGCTAGAGGAGCCGGCAGGGGCGGGAGAGCTTTCTTT.

In the case of this clonotype: At one end, the junction sequence differs from germline, possibly due to a read error. The chain is built from TRBV20-1 and TRBJ2-3; no clear D. Germline CDR1 and CDR2: DFQATT and SNEGSKA (reference sequence). The CDR3 has 13 amino acids. The chain's CDR3 is CSVRALNTDTQYF. The CDR3 nucleotides read TGCAGTGTTAGAGCCCTTAACACAGATACGCAGTATTTT.

V is TRBV7-9 and J is TRBJ2-7; D gene ambiguous. With 0 bases removed from V and 2 bases from J, the gap between germline ends came to 2 bases. CDR3 length: 12 residues. The germline V gene encodes CDR1 SEHNR and CDR2 FQNEAQ (reference sequence). CDR3 sequence: CASSLAAYEQYF. CDR3 coding DNA: TGTGCCAGCAGCTTAGCGGCCTACGAGCAGTACTTC.

The rearrangement links TRBV20-1 to TRBJ2-1; 13 bases map to TRBD2. Looked up from germline, CDR1 is DFQATT and CDR2 is SNEGSKA (reference sequence). The CDR3 sequence is 19 residues long. The J segment lost 15 bases and the V segment lost 3 bases, leaving 26 bases of the junction unmatched. CDR3 in amino acids: CSASRGSMRLAGGSGSRFF. The CDR3 bases are TGCAGTGCTAGTCGCGGGAGTATGAGACTAGCGGGAGGATCGGGGTCACGGTTCTTC.

This clonotype came up many times. The J gene is TRBJ1-1, the V gene TRBV7-9; a weak D match, TRBD1 (5 bases). Looked up from germline, CDR1 is SEHNR and CDR2 is FQNEAQ (reference sequence). The CDR3 loop spans 14 amino acids. V dropped 4 bases and J dropped 6 bases, with 15 bases sitting between them. The CDR3 sequence: CASSSGPSLSEAFF. Written as DNA, the CDR3 is TGTGCCAGCAGCTCGGGGCCGAGTCTTTCTGAAGCTTTCTTT.

The gene calls are TRBV24-1 and TRBJ1-2, with D tentatively TRBD1 (5 bases). Germline V CDR1 and CDR2: KGHDR, SFDVKD. V dropped 7 bases and J dropped 2 bases, with 7 bases sitting between them. This CDR3 comprises 12 residues. CDR3 DNA sequence: TGTGCCACCAGCCAGGGAAACTATGGCTACACCTTC. Encoded protein: CATSQGNYGYTF.

There are many counts of this clonotype. The gene calls are TRBV5-1 and TRBJ1-2, with D possibly being TRBD1 (5 bases). CDR1 and CDR2 from the germline V gene are SGHRS and YFSETQ. Trimming left V 5 bases short and J 6 bases short, with 17 bases between. There are 14 residues in the CDR3. CDR3 coding DNA: TGCGCCAGCAGTTTTGTTTCGGGACTGAATGGCTACACCTTC. This codes for CASSFVSGLNGYTF.

The V call is TRBV7-3, the J call TRBJ2-4; D remains unclear. The CDR3 consists of 15 residues. Germline V gene sequence: CDR1 SGHTA, CDR2 FQGTGA. The V end lost 0 bases, the J end lost 2 bases, and 8 bases lay between the germline ends. CDR3 sequence: CASSLTPGPKNIQYF. The CDR3 nucleotides read TGTGCCAGCAGCTTAACCCCAGGCCCCAAAAACATTCAGTACTTC.

The chain links TRBV28 to TRBJ1-3; TRBD1 is a possible D gene (5 bases). The CDR3 runs 15 residues. With 6 bases removed from V and 5 bases from J, the gap between germline ends came to 17 bases. The germline V gene has CDR1 MDHEN and CDR2 SYDVKM. The CDR3 DNA is TGTGCCAGCAGGACCGGGACTGAAATCAGAAACACCATATATTTT. It encodes CASRTGTEIRNTIYF.

V usage is TRBV6-5 and J usage is TRBJ2-5; 8 bases are a match to TRBD2. This CDR3 has 14 amino acids. V lost 7 bases, J lost 4 bases, and 8 bases stayed unmatched. Germline CDR1 and CDR2: MNHEY and SVGAGI. This CDR3 reads CASTPSGGRETQYF. The CDR3 nucleotides are TGTGCCAGCACCCCCTCGGGGGGGCGAGAGACCCAGTACTTC.

V is TRBV9 and J is TRBJ2-6; TRBD2 agrees at 8 bases. CDR1 and CDR2 (germline): SGDLS, YYNGEE. CDR3 length: 18 residues. Trimming at V came to 0 bases and at J to 0 bases, leaving 5 bases not matched to a gene. The CDR3 coding sequence is TGTGCCAGCAGCGTAGGGACCGGGACTAGCTCTGGGGCCAACGTCCTGACTTTC. It codes for CASSVGTGTSSGANVLTF.

This clonotype was seen a handful of times. V is TRBV6-1 and J is TRBJ2-3; the D is unclear. This CDR3 region has 12 residues. Trimming pared 7 bases from V and 0 bases from J, leaving 5 bases between. Germline assignment: CDR1 MNHNS and CDR2 SASEGT. The CDR3 reads CASIRSTDTQYF. Here the CDR3 DNA reads TGTGCCAGCATAAGGAGCACAGATACGCAGTATTTT.

The chain recombines TRBV29-1 with TRBJ2-3; 11 bases line up with TRBD2. This CDR3 spans 15 amino acids. Per germline, CDR1 SQVTM and CDR2 ANQGSEA. Trimming at V came to 3 bases and at J to 4 bases, leaving 6 bases not matched to a gene. The CDR3 DNA follows: TGCAGCGTTGATCGCCAACTAGCGGGAGCAGATACGCAGTATTTT. It encodes CSVDRQLAGADTQYF.

This clonotype has a handful of counts. The rearrangement links TRBV4-1 to TRBJ1-6, with D uncertain. The V end lost 0 bases, the J end lost 7 bases, and 16 bases lay between the germline ends. Germline assignment: CDR1 MGHRA and CDR2 YSYEKL. CDR3 length: 17 amino acids. CDR3 sequence (DNA): TGCGCCAGCAGCCAAGATCAGGCAGCCGCGAGGAATTCACCCCTCCACTTT. This codes for CASSQDQAAARNSPLHF.

Many counts were recorded for this clonotype. The chain carries TRBV5-5 and TRBJ2-3, with no clear D. Germline V gene lookup returns CDR1 SGHKS and CDR2 YYEKEE (reference sequence). This CDR3 is built from 13 residues. V gave up 0 bases and J gave up 6 bases, with 8 bases separating them. CDR3 nucleotide sequence: TGTGCCAGCAGCTTGGGGCGCCCGGATACGCAGTATTTT. Translation: CASSLGRPDTQYF.

The chain couples TRBV2 to TRBJ1-5; no firm D call. The CDR3 has 15 residues. Germline V gene sequence: CDR1 SNHLY, CDR2 FYNNEI. V lost 4 bases to trimming and J lost 5 bases, with 15 bases between them. The CDR3 nucleotides read TGTGCCAGCAGTGGAGCGGGTCGGGTAGATCAGCCCCAGCATTTT. Amino acids: CASSGAGRVDQPQHF.

This chain joins TRBV27 and TRBJ1-6, with D possibly being TRBD1 (6 bases). This CDR3 comprises 17 residues. V lost 5 bases and J 0 bases, leaving 14 bases between the germline ends. The germline V gene has CDR1 MNHEY and CDR2 SMNVEV (reference sequence). The CDR3 DNA is TGTGCCAGCAGTGTGGACAGCCTTAGCTCCTATAATTCACCCCTCCACTTT. Translated, it gives CASSVDSLSSYNSPLHF.

In this sample, this clonotype turned up many times. In DNA form, the CDR3 reads TGTGCCAGCAGGATCCCCTTAGTGTGGGATTCGAGCACTGAAGCTTTCTTT. Its translation is CASRIPLVWDSSTEAFF. The rearrangement uses TRBV21-1 and TRBJ1-1; the listed D gene, TRBD1, was not tested against the DNA. TRBV21-1 is a listed pseudogene. CDR3 size: 17 residues.

This clonotype was seen many times. The chain is built from TRBV3-1 and TRBJ1-5, with TRBD1 matching 9 bases. Trimming took 3 bases from V and 4 from J; bases not matched to a gene: 4. CDR3 length equals 15 residues. Per the germline V gene, CDR1 is LGHDT and CDR2 is YNNKEL (reference sequence). The CDR3 coding sequence is TGTGCCAGCAGCCAGGCCGGGACAGGGAATCAGCCCCAGCATTTT. As protein: CASSQAGTGNQPQHF.

The table lists this clonotype with many counts. This chain connects TRBV3-1 to TRBJ1-6; D perhaps matches TRBD1 (5 bases). The CDR3 is 12 amino acids. V lost 1 base to trimming and J lost 19 bases, with 14 bases between them. Germline V gene data show CDR1 as LGHDT and CDR2 as YNNKEL (reference sequence). In DNA form, the CDR3 reads TGTGCCAGCAGCCAAGGGTCGGCAGGGAATCACTTT. Translation: CASSQGSAGNHF. The entire variable domain, with the rest obtained from reference TRBV3-1 and TRBJ1-6, is as follows: DTAVSQTPKYLVTQMGNDKSIKCEQNLGHDTMYWYKQDSKKFLKIMFSYNNKELIINETVPNRFSPKSPDKAHLNLHINSLELGDSAVYFCASSQGSAGNHFGNGTRLTVT.

The rearrangement uses TRBV5-1 and TRBJ1-2; D may be TRBD1 (6 bases). CDR3 length equals 16 residues. Per the germline V gene, CDR1 is SGHRS and CDR2 is YFSETQ. Trimming stripped 0 bases from V and 3 bases from J, with 15 bases between. This CDR3 is CASSLEGWTADYGYTF. The CDR3, as DNA: TGCGCCAGCAGCTTGGAGGGGTGGACAGCGGACTATGGCTACACCTTC.

The chain combines TRBV28 with TRBJ1-6, with a possible D match to TRBD1 (5 bases). Germline V gene sequence: CDR1 MDHEN, CDR2 SYDVKM. The CDR3 runs to 12 residues. Trimming took 5 bases from V and 9 from J, leaving 8 bases between them. CDR3 in amino acids: CASSAGISPLHF. The DNA of the CDR3 is TGTGCCAGCAGTGCAGGGATTTCACCCCTCCACTTT.

Ten or more counts support this clonotype. This rearrangement joins TRBV20-1 to TRBJ1-5; D is uncertain. The germline V and J ends were trimmed by 5 bases and 0 bases, with 14 bases remaining between them. The germline V gene has CDR1 DFQATT and CDR2 SNEGSKA (reference sequence). CDR3 length equals 15 residues. CDR3 DNA: TGCAGTGCTGGGGAGAGGGAATATAGCAATCAGCCCCAGCATTTT. Its protein product is CSAGEREYSNQPQHF.